A single sample is the source of the 9 T cell receptor beta chains below, sequenced in a study of blood T cell repertoires in COVID-19. The protocol was immunoSEQ multiplex PCR, while the TCRdb copy is restricted to in-frame clones and leaves out a portion. This table has roughly 66,000 clones, approximately 80% appearing once. Input material: peripheral blood. All receptors come from a man in his 60s with acute or convalescent COVID-19.

This chain joins TRBV5-1 and TRBJ1-1, with D uncertain. The V gene lost 1 base and the J gene lost 3 bases, with 7 bases spanning the gap. Germline V gives CDR1 SGHRS, CDR2 YFSETQ. The CDR3 sequence is 13 residues long. CDR3 DNA: TGCGCCAGCAGCTTGTCCGGGGACACTGAAGCTTTCTTT. Its protein product is CASSLSGDTEAFF.

The chain uses TRBV6-1 and TRBJ1-4; D is unclear. V gave up 3 bases and J gave up 0 bases, with 8 bases separating them. The CDR3 contains 15 residues. CDR1 is MNHNS and CDR2 is SASEGT in the germline V gene. The CDR3 protein is CASSDRPTTNEKLFF. In nucleotides, the CDR3 is TGTGCCAGCAGTGACAGGCCGACAACTAATGAAAAACTGTTTTTT.

The chain links TRBV24-1 to TRBJ2-3; D ambiguous. CDR3 length: 15 residues. The V gene's germline CDR1 is KGHDR and CDR2 SFDVKD. V was pared by 5 bases and J by 3 bases, with 14 bases between. For the CDR3, the DNA is TGTGCCACCAGTGCCCTATGGGCCGATACAGATACGCAGTATTTT. Its translation: CATSALWADTDTQYF.

This clone was observed a single time. The chain has TRBV6-5 and TRBJ1-6; TRBD1 is a possible D gene (6 bases). Germline CDR1 and CDR2: MNHEY and SVGAGI. V dropped 10 bases and J dropped 6 bases, with 16 bases sitting between them. The CDR3 is made up of 14 amino acids. The CDR3 reads CATLGGGGNSPLHF. The CDR3 bases are TGTGCCACCTTAGGGGGGGGCGGTAATTCACCCCTCCACTTT.

V and J are TRBV6-5 and TRBJ1-1, with D unclear. V dropped 6 bases and J dropped 1 base, with 15 bases sitting between them. The CDR3 totals 15 residues. Germline loops: CDR1 MNHEY, CDR2 SVGAGI. CDR3 amino acids: CASRTRQDSNTEAFF. The CDR3 nucleotides are TGTGCCAGCAGGACAAGGCAGGACTCGAACACTGAAGCTTTCTTT.

The V gene is TRBV11-3, the J gene TRBJ1-4; D ambiguous. Per germline, CDR1 SGHNT and CDR2 YENEEA. V lost 4 bases, J lost 8 bases, and 14 bases lay in between. The CDR3 consists of 14 residues. The CDR3 sequence is CASSYSGSREKLFF. CDR3 coding DNA: TGTGCCAGCAGCTATTCCGGCTCGCGGGAAAAACTGTTTTTT.

The V and J genes are TRBV20-1 and TRBJ1-3, with D possibly being TRBD1 (5 bases). The CDR3 loop spans 14 amino acids. Trimming stripped 3 bases from V and 3 bases from J, with 12 bases between. Per the germline V gene, CDR1 is DFQATT and CDR2 is SNEGSKA (reference sequence). The CDR3 loop reads CSASAGGVGNTIYF. The DNA for the CDR3 is TGCAGTGCTAGTGCCGGGGGGGTTGGAAACACCATATATTTT.

The chain employs TRBV19 and TRBJ1-2; 10 nucleotides align to TRBD1. Trimming took 7 bases from V and 2 from J; bases not matched to a gene: 7. This CDR3 has 15 amino acids. Germline CDR1 is LNHDA and CDR2 is SQIVND (reference sequence). The CDR3 DNA sequence: TGTGCCAGTATGTTTTCGGGACAGGGGAACTATGGCTACACCTTC. Protein sequence: CASMFSGQGNYGYTF. The full variable domain, in which reference TRBV19 and TRBJ1-2 provide the parts outside the CDR3, is DGGITQSPKYLFRKEGQNVTLSCEQNLNHDAMYWYRQDPGQGLRLIYYSQIVNDFQKGDIAEGYSVSREKKESFPLTVTSAQKNPTAFYLCASMFSGQGNYGYTFGSGTRLTVV.

This clone is medium-sized. This chain joins TRBV2 and TRBJ2-2; D might be TRBD1 (5 bases). The CDR3 length is 15 residues. V was shortened by 3 bases and J by 0 bases, with 8 bases between the two germline ends. Germline V lookup: CDR1 SNHLY, CDR2 FYNNEI. Here the CDR3 reads CASSDARANTGELFF. Written as DNA, the CDR3 is TGTGCCAGCAGTGACGCCAGGGCGAACACCGGGGAGCTGTTTTTT. Together with reference TRBV2 and TRBJ2-2, the CDR3 gives the full variable domain: EPEVTQTPSHQVTQMGQEVILRCVPISNHLYFYWYRQILGQKVEFLVSFYNNEISEKSEIFDDQFSVERPDGSNFTLKIRSTKLEDSAMYFCASSDARANTGELFFGEGSRLTVL.